This T cell receptor (beta chain) appears in the sequencing data of a study of blood T cell repertoires in COVID-19. Germline V gene sequence: CDR1 MNHEY, CDR2 SVGAGI. The CDR3 consists of 12 residues. Assay: immunoSEQ multiplex PCR; the TCRdb copy retains only in-frame clones and omits some. Of about 92,000 clones in the sample, roughly 85% are singletons; the top ten hold around 39%. The origin of this receptor is a man of 80 years or more with acute or convalescent COVID-19. The chain links TRBV6-5 to TRBJ1-2; unclear D gene. Sequences were obtained from peripheral blood. The CDR3 protein is CVSRRGTDGYTF. The CDR3 region has the DNA TGTGTTTCCCGGCGGGGTACCGATGGCTACACCTTC.